This TCR beta chain was recorded in a study of blood T cells in healthy people across ages. For the second PCR, which ran for about 7 to 12 cycles, a sample-barcoded 5' primer and a J-beta primer mix were used. Every cDNA molecule carried a tag from a template-switch adaptor bearing 12 random nucleotides. One entry per CDR3 protein, called by TCRdb with MiXCR from the 5' RACE reads. The sample has about 1,500,000 distinct CDR3 sequences, 28% seen once. Sample donors were healthy Caucasian individuals that came from Russia, aged 6 to 90. Broader study findings: The authors considered diversity estimates from one million T cells to be underestimates.

This clonotype turned up a few times. Antigen unknown. The source is a woman aged 30 to 39 in good health. Sample: blood.

CDR3 nucleotides: TGCAGTGCTAGAGATCTGACAGGGGGGAGTAATTCACCCCTCCACTTT. This encodes CSARDLTGGSNSPLHF. V and J are TRBV20-1 and TRBJ1-6; TRBD1 matches at 9 bases. The CDR3 is made up of 16 amino acids. Unmatched junction bases numbered 6, after V lost 0 bases and J lost 6 bases. Germline V gene sequence: CDR1 DFQATT, CDR2 SNEGSKA (reference sequence).